Shown below are 20 T cell receptor beta chains from a single sample sequenced in a study of cytomegalovirus exposure and HLA in healthy donors. PCR amplification relied on 60 Vbeta primers (plus 13 Jbeta primers). Profiling relied on immunoSEQ multiplex PCR, and the TCRdb table lists in-frame clones only, not all of them. The sample shows some 220,000 clones, over 65% of them seen only once. The sample comprised PBMCs. The receptor source for this set is a woman aged 55-70 years in good health and CMV-seropositive.

This chain connects TRBV10-2 to TRBJ2-7; 9 nucleotides match TRBD1. This CDR3 is built from 12 residues. J was trimmed by 6 bases and V by 9 bases; bases with no gene match: 6. Germline assignment: CDR1 WSHSY and CDR2 SAAADI. In DNA, the CDR3 is TGCGCCAGAGGGACAGGGCAAGGCGAGCAGTACTTC. Protein: CARGTGQGEQYF.

This clone was seen a single time. This rearrangement joins TRBV18 to TRBJ2-3; D perhaps matches TRBD1 (6 bases). CDR1 and CDR2 (germline): KGHSH, LQKENI. The V gene lost 5 bases and the J gene lost 2 bases, with 14 bases spanning the gap. The CDR3 is made up of 15 amino acids. CDR3 in amino acids: CASSEFGQTTDTQYF. The CDR3 DNA reads TGTGCCAGCTCAGAATTCGGACAGACCACAGATACGCAGTATTTT.

The chain uses TRBV28 and TRBJ1-4, with D possibly being TRBD1 (6 bases). This CDR3 has 15 residues. The germline V and J ends were trimmed by 2 bases and 4 bases, with 11 bases remaining between them. CDR1 and CDR2 from the germline V gene are MDHEN and SYDVKM. As DNA, the CDR3 is TGTGCCAGCAGTTTAACAGGGTTTTTTAATGAAAAACTGTTTTTT. Translating gives CASSLTGFFNEKLFF.

The chain links TRBV6-5 to TRBJ1-4; TRBD1 matches at 7 bases. V dropped 2 bases and J dropped 10; count of bases not matched to a gene: 10. The CDR3 totals 15 residues. In germline, CDR1 is MNHEY, CDR2 SVGAGI. This chain's CDR3 is CASSYQRDSRGKLFF. CDR3 DNA: TGTGCCAGCAGTTACCAAAGGGACAGTAGAGGAAAACTGTTTTTT.

The rearrangement uses TRBV18 and TRBJ1-6; D call uncertain. V lost 2 bases and J lost 8, with 10 bases in between. CDR1 is KGHSH, CDR2 LQKENI, per germline. The CDR3 is 14 amino acids. As DNA, the CDR3 is TGTGCCAGCTCACCAGGAGGGTTTGATTCACCCCTCCACTTT. It translates to CASSPGGFDSPLHF.

Here the CDR3 DNA reads TGCAGCGTTGAATCCCCCGGGGGACAGGGGCCCTATGGCTACACCTTC. Protein sequence: CSVESPGGQGPYGYTF. This chain joins TRBV29-1 and TRBJ1-2; 10 bases are shared with TRBD1. This CDR3 has 16 amino acids. With V trimmed by 2 bases and J by 4 bases, 10 bases remained unmatched. Per the germline V gene, CDR1 is SQVTM and CDR2 is ANQGSEA.

The chain links TRBV2 to TRBJ2-7; possible D gene TRBD1, 6 bases. The CDR3 is made up of 15 amino acids. Looked up from germline, CDR1 is SNHLY and CDR2 is FYNNEI. The ends were cut back, 0 bases at V and 7 bases at J, with 16 bases in the middle. This CDR3 is CASSEALTGRREQYF. CDR3 sequence (DNA): TGTGCCAGCAGTGAAGCACTGACAGGACGGCGGGAGCAGTACTTC.

This clone was counted a few times. The rearrangement joins TRBV5-6 to TRBJ1-4; 9 nucleotides agree with TRBD1. Germline values: CDR1 SGHDT, CDR2 YYEEEE. The trim removed 5 bases at V and 8 bases at J, leaving 10 bases unmatched. This CDR3 is built from 15 residues. The CDR3 nucleotides are TGTGCCAGCAGGCGCACAGGGGGCGCAGGAGAAAAACTGTTTTTT. Its protein is CASRRTGGAGEKLFF.

The chain combines TRBV5-1 with TRBJ1-4, with D maybe TRBD1 (5 bases). In germline, CDR1 is SGHRS, CDR2 YFSETQ. V dropped 4 bases and J dropped 7 bases, with 17 bases sitting between them. This CDR3 region has 15 residues. In nucleotides, the CDR3 is TGCGCCAGCAGCCTAGGGGCAGGGAAGCGTGAAAAACTGTTTTTT. It codes for CASSLGAGKREKLFF.

This rearrangement joins TRBV7-9 to TRBJ2-5; TRBD2 matches 9 bases. The J call may be in error: the DNA end matches TRBJ2-7 better. Germline V gives CDR1 SEHNR, CDR2 FQNEAQ (reference sequence). This CDR3 comprises 14 residues. CDR3 sequence: CASAAGGPINEQYF. CDR3 DNA: TGTGCCAGCGCGGCGGGAGGGCCGATAAACGAGCAGTACTTC.

The chain carries TRBV18 and TRBJ1-1, with D possibly matching TRBD1 (6 bases). The CDR3 has 12 amino acids. Trimming removed 5 bases at V and 4 bases at J, with 8 bases between. From germline, CDR1 is KGHSH and CDR2 LQKENI. The CDR3 DNA sequence: TGTGCCAGCTCAAAGGGGGTCACTGAAGCTTTCTTT. It yields the protein CASSKGVTEAFF.

This clone was recorded a few times. The CDR3 DNA follows: TGTGCCATCAGTGGGGGACAGGGGACCGCTTACTATGGCTACACCTTC. Its translation: CAISGGQGTAYYGYTF. The rearrangement uses TRBV10-3 and TRBJ1-2, with 10 bases aligning to TRBD1. The CDR3 has 16 residues. CDR1 is ENHRY, CDR2 SYGVKD, per germline. Trimming at V came to 4 bases and at J to 3 bases, leaving 8 bases not matched to a gene.

CDR3 region: CASSSTGPGNTIYF. Here the CDR3 DNA reads TGTGCCAGCAGCTCGACAGGGCCTGGAAACACCATATATTTT. The chain employs TRBV7-9 and TRBJ1-3; the match to TRBD1 covers 7 bases. The CDR3 runs to 14 residues. With 4 bases clipped from V and 2 bases from J, the junction kept 2 bases outside the gene matches. Germline V gene data show CDR1 as SEHNR and CDR2 as FQNEAQ (reference sequence). The full variable domain, in which reference TRBV7-9 and TRBJ1-3 provide the parts outside the CDR3, is DTGVSQNPRHKITKRGQNVTFRCDPISEHNRLYWYRQTLGQGPEFLTYFQNEAQLEKSRLLSDRFSAERPKGSFSTLEIQRTEQGDSAMYLCASSSTGPGNTIYFGEGSWLTVV.

The chain has TRBV7-2 and TRBJ2-7, with 10 bases identical to TRBD1. Germline V lookup: CDR1 SGHTA, CDR2 FQGNSA. The CDR3 sequence is 14 residues long. Trimming removed 5 bases from V and 3 bases from J; junction bases left unmatched: 4. The CDR3 loop reads CASSPWTGGYEQYF. CDR3 coding DNA: TGTGCCAGCAGCCCGTGGACAGGGGGCTACGAGCAGTACTTC.

The chain couples TRBV2 to TRBJ2-1, with 7 bases that match TRBD1. Trimming cost V 10 bases and J 0 bases; bases outside gene matches: 6. There are 14 residues in the CDR3. CDR1 SNHLY and CDR2 FYNNEI come from the germline V gene. The CDR3 nucleotides read TGTGCCACCGGGGACAGTAGCTCCTACAATGAGCAGTTCTTC. It encodes CATGDSSSYNEQFF.

The table lists this clone with a few counts. V and J are TRBV19 and TRBJ1-6; 10 nucleotides agree with TRBD1. Germline values: CDR1 LNHDA, CDR2 SQIVND (reference sequence). The ends lost 6 bases at V and 11 bases at J; junction bases unmatched: 7. The CDR3 is 14 residues long. DNA for the CDR3: TGTGCCAGTAGCATCGGACAGGGGGGACCACCCCTCCACTTT. Amino acids: CASSIGQGGPPLHF.

The J gene is TRBJ1-2, the V gene TRBV9; D is undetermined. Trimming took 0 bases from V and 1 from J, leaving 7 bases between them. The CDR3 length is 14 residues. Germline CDR1 reads SGDLS; CDR2 reads YYNGEE. This chain's CDR3 is CASSVGGVNYGYTF. The CDR3 nucleotides are TGTGCCAGCAGCGTAGGAGGTGTTAACTATGGCTACACCTTC. Together with reference TRBV9 and TRBJ1-2, the CDR3 gives the full variable domain: DSGVTQTPKHLITATGQRVTLRCSPRSGDLSVYWYQQSLDQGLQFLIQYYNGEERAKGNILERFSAQQFPDLHSELNLSSLELGDSALYFCASSVGGVNYGYTFGSGTRLTVV.

This clone turned up a few times. This chain links TRBV10-3 with TRBJ2-7, with 10 bases aligning to TRBD2. After removal of 4 bases from V and 2 bases from J, the junction contained 2 bases not matched to a gene. CDR1 and CDR2 from the germline V gene are ENHRY and SYGVKD. The CDR3 loop spans 14 amino acids. CDR3 amino acids: CAISGAGGPYEQYF. The CDR3, as DNA: TGTGCCATCAGTGGAGCGGGGGGGCCCTACGAGCAGTACTTC.

The chain couples TRBV5-1 to TRBJ2-1, with 12 bases matching TRBD1. The CDR3 is made up of 16 amino acids. Losses at the gene ends were 3 bases for V and 9 bases for J; bases not matched to a gene: 10. CDR1 SGHRS and CDR2 YFSETQ come from the germline V gene. The CDR3 sequence is CASSYQAGTGGFEQFF. In nucleotides, the CDR3 is TGCGCCAGCAGCTACCAAGCCGGGACAGGGGGCTTTGAGCAGTTCTTC. The full variable domain, in which reference TRBV5-1 and TRBJ2-1 provide the parts outside the CDR3, is KAGVTQTPRYLIKTRGQQVTLSCSPISGHRSVSWYQQTPGQGLQFLFEYFSETQRNKGNFPGRFSGRQFSNSRSEMNVSTLELGDSALYLCASSYQAGTGGFEQFFGPGTRLTVL.

The chain recombines TRBV4-3 with TRBJ1-3; no firm D call. This CDR3 contains 15 residues. CDR1 is LGHNA, CDR2 YSLEER, per germline. V lost 1 base, J lost 1 base, and 8 bases lay in between. CDR3 nucleotides: TGCGCCAGCAGCCAAGTCATACAGTCTGGAAACACCATATATTTT. It is translated as CASSQVIQSGNTIYF.